This TCR beta chain was captured by sequencing in a study of cytomegalovirus exposure and HLA in healthy donors (TCRdb year 2017). Background for the entire study: An earlier analysis of around 600 of the donors reported 250 to 350 Gb of sequence data and 100 million to 140 million unique TCR beta sequences from about 179 million T cells. Donor age, sex, ethnicity and CMV serostatus were compiled alongside the repertoire data. The study aimed to test whether signatures of past pathogen exposure could be identified by cataloging public T cell receptors. In the later analysis, no new phenotypic data were used to find candidate immune exposures; instead, reliance was placed on TCR beta sequences and their occurrence across donors. Of the roughly 410 genotyped donors, 80% to 90% were placed in the genetic ancestry cluster associated with self-reported Caucasian donors. About five DR-DQ haplotypes were treated as single units for association and clustering because of strong linkage in the cohort. A later genetic analysis took genome-wide SNP genotypes for about 55% of the roughly 670 donors and used that subset as a discovery cohort. The study combined high-throughput TCR immunosequencing, statistical association of individual TCRs with disease status, and machine learning to predict cytomegalovirus infection status. The study used immunosequencing to profile the T cell repertoires of 666 subjects and linked those repertoires to cytomegalovirus serostatus. An earlier analysis of 587 of the donors applied high-throughput TCR beta sequencing to assess whether each TCR beta V gene segment acted as functional or pseudogenic. About 320 gigabases of sequencing data and tens of millions of unique TCR sequences were included in an early release covering about 700 HLA-typed donors. The number of typed donors differed by locus: about 620-640 for A, B, C, DRB1 and DQB1; some 500 for DQA1; roughly 600 for DPA1; and about 470 for DPB1. HLA typing covered class I and class II loci at four-digit resolution. All discovery cohort repertoires had been generated using a single sequencing platform. To study patterns of TCR occurrence, a later analysis re-analyzed previously published TCR beta repertoires from more than 550 donors and added high-resolution HLA genotyping. Among some 410 genotyped donors of the cohort, an average of approximately 240,000 unique TCR beta nucleotide sequences was sequenced per donor, of which 15% to 20% were non-productive. Along with the approximately 650-subject first cohort, a separate validation cohort of some 130 different subjects was used.

Libraries were built with the immunoSEQ multiplex PCR assay. A mixture of 60 forward primers for TCR Vbeta segments and 13 reverse primers for TCR Jbeta segments was used in the multiplex PCR. A multiplex PCR assay on genomic DNA amplified the CDR3 region of rearranged TCR beta genes. The amplified TCR beta libraries were sequenced on the Illumina HiSeq System as 87-base-pair reads. On the authors' methods: A later analysis counted 65 million to 90 million unique TCR beta chains across the 650 to 700 repertoires, and roughly 10 million of these chains were shared by at least two donors. To remove PCR and sequencing errors, raw reads were error-corrected and collapsed into unique sequences using a nearest-neighbor algorithm that merged closely related sequences. To assign V, D and J gene segments, CDR3 sequences were aligned to IMGT reference sequences. For a sequence to be retained, a match of at least six nucleotides to both a V gene segment and a J gene segment was required. A rearrangement counted as productive if the CDR3 had no stop codons and remained in frame with V and J, and every other rearrangement counted as non-productive. CDR3 was defined by IMGT convention, running from the second conserved V-encoded cysteine to the conserved J-encoded phenylalanine. The earlier analysis of approximately 590 of the donors excluded any sequence lacking an unambiguous match to a single V gene segment. In an earlier analysis of almost 600 of the donors, a V segment was called functional when productive rearrangements were above 56.7%, and segregating when the standard deviation between donors exceeded 5%. A statistical classification framework was built to diagnose cytomegalovirus status from the catalog of TCR beta chain sequences. V and J gene assignment, in a later analysis, came from comparing TCR nucleotide sequences with IMGT/GENE-DB human TR gene sequences. Using the TCRdist pipeline, a later analysis assigned CDR3 sequences along with most-parsimonious VDJ recombination scenarios. In a later analysis, each TCR beta chain was defined by its CDR3 amino acid sequence together with its V-gene family, and reads without a unique V-gene family were excluded. To address suspected cross-contamination and a sequencing artifact, a later analysis removed approximately 590 highly shared, low-generation-probability nucleotide sequences. A later analysis calculated a clonal expansion index for each public chain from normalized within-repertoire ranks of inferred template counts. In a later analysis, generation probabilities were computed with a VDJ recombination model fitted to out-of-frame rearrangements, and the resulting probabilities were checked against IGoR. In a later analysis, TCR-TCR, TCR-HLA and TCR-CMV co-occurrence was scored with hypergeometric tests, and a repertoire-size bias correction was applied to TCR pairs. False discovery rates were estimated in a later analysis by permuting HLA or CMV assignments 20 times. In a later analysis, co-occurring TCRs were grouped with DBSCAN, and TCRdist sequence similarity was added when clustering was performed within HLA-allele-positive subsets. Co-occurrence clustering excluded repertoires with fewer than 30,000 or more than 120,000 public chains, plus five with anomalous nucleotide sharing. What TCRdb holds here is the immuneACCESS table cut down to in-frame rearrangements. Part of the clones is not present; checked against another copy, under half of the missing clones reflect an unresolved V gene, and the others are unexplained. From that table come the V and J calls and clone size; the DNA was used to work out D and trimming. A total of fewer than 250,000 clones appear in this sample, 75% to 85% of them only once. The ten largest clones capture approximately 0.4% of the sample.

The paper's findings and limits, for the study overall: In the study, some 160 TCR beta chains were listed as associated with cytomegalovirus. An earlier analysis of approximately 570 of the donors showed that most TCR beta V segments appeared in productive rearrangements either about 87% or about 30% of the time, which broadly matched IMGT annotations. Presence/absence analyses assumed roughly uniform sequencing depth across donors, an assumption that may not hold. A later genetic analysis reported fewer N-insertions in productive TCRs among donors in an Asian-associated ancestry cluster than the roughly 700-donor mean. The only immune exposure information available for the cohort was CMV serostatus. Because some donors lacked HLA typing at each locus, the association tests relied only on the typed subset. Cytomegalovirus status was reported to be diagnosed by the classifier with high specificity and sensitivity in both the original and validation cohorts. Most TCR sequences were seen in very few donors, while some public TCRs were found in many individuals. In a later analysis, HLA-associated TCR beta chains were found to be more clonally expanded and to have lower generation probabilities than equally common non-associated chains. Strong co-occurrence of HLA alleles, especially DR and DQ, made assigning TCR associations to individual alleles difficult. Correlated functional status among segregating V segments might be attributable to linkage disequilibrium, but an unknown experimental factor could not be ruled out. A further reported finding was that TCR beta sequences accurately predicted the HLA-A and HLA-B alleles for most subjects in the first cohort. V-gene and J-gene trimming of TCR beta chains was associated with a missense DCLRE1C variant in a later genetic analysis, and the association was replicated in an independent cohort. In a later analysis, TCR association rates were found to vary across HLA loci, with the most associated TCRs seen for DRB1 alleles and the fewest for HLA-C alleles. The authors suggested that the approach could potentially be extended to other disease states and immunological phenotypes. Because the 87-base-pair reads could not distinguish some IMGT-functional V segments, including TRBV6-2 and TRBV6-3, those segments were excluded. In a later analysis, most CMV-associated TCR beta chains were found to appear HLA-restricted, with HLA associations seemingly driven largely by CMV exposure. This cohort had only TCR beta chains sequenced, and the lack of alpha or paired-chain data limited which features could be detected. Three of the identified cytomegalovirus-associated TCR beta chains were confirmed in vitro to be specific for cytomegalovirus antigens. A cluster of highly shared sequence variants was judged likely to represent a technical artifact of the sequencing pipeline. The earlier analysis of fewer than 750 of the donors excluded roughly 17 rarely observed V segments, including chromosome 9 orphons, because counts were too low. In a later analysis, about 16,000 TCR beta sequences were associated with specific HLA alleles at a false discovery rate of 0.05. Several of the top co-occurrence clusters appeared to be linked to parvovirus B19, influenza, CMV and Epstein-Barr virus, according to a later analysis.

Turning to this clone: Its antigen is still unknown. One base away there is no much larger clone; base qualities are not given.

The cohort comprised fewer than 700 healthy bone marrow donors. Cohort members were all nominally healthy when sampled, although unrecorded immune exposures were likely present. The donor tested CMV seropositive and was one of the 289 seropositive cohort members. Every donor gave a peripheral blood sample, and the peripheral blood mononuclear cells from that sample were used for TCR beta sequencing. Genomic DNA extraction from the blood cell samples was performed with the Qiagen DNeasy Blood Extraction Kit. The germline V gene specifies SNHLY as CDR1 and FYNNEI as CDR2. V loses 1 base at its end and J loses 6 bases; junction bases beyond the gene matches: 5. From its cysteine to its phenylalanine, the CDR3 spans 15 amino acids. Only the CDR3 DNA stays, 45 bases, in frame from base 1.

Sample: PBMCs. The clonotype comes from a male donor in good health and CMV-seropositive. The V gene is TRBV2 and the J gene is TRBJ2-2; 7 bases in between match TRBD2. The nucleotide sequence is TGTGCCAGCAGTGAAGTGGGGGGGTCCGCCGGGGAGCTGTTTTTT. Its amino acids are CASSEVGGSAGELFF.